The rows below give T cell receptor beta chains drawn from one sample of a study of blood T cell repertoires in COVID-19. The repertoire was sequenced with immunoSEQ multiplex PCR; TCRdb's copy has only in-frame clones and lacks some. Of approximately 400,000 clones in the sample, around four fifths are singletons; the top ten hold less than 6%. Sequencing was performed on PBMCs or T cells enriched from blood (not recorded which). These receptors all stem from a woman aged 50 to 65 who had recovered from COVID-19. Each CDR3 is given with its conserved first and last residue. D genes are given only for firm matches. A row's size may be missing; if present it is once, few, many or a size class.

J gene	clone size	V gene	D gene	CDR3 DNA	CDR3 protein
TRBJ1-2	NA	TRBV4-3	TRBD1	TGCGCCAGCAGCCAAGACAGGGACAGTTATTATGGCTACACCTTC	CASSQDRDSYYGYTF
TRBJ2-5	NA	TRBV10-3	NA	TGTGCCACCACGCCAGGGACTCAAGAGACCCAGTACTTC	CATTPGTQETQYF
TRBJ2-3	NA	TRBV7-3	TRBD1	TGTGCCAGCAGTCTGGACAGGTACACAGATACGCAGTATTTT	CASSLDRYTDTQYF
TRBJ1-5	NA	TRBV27	TRBD1	TGTGCCAGCAGAAAAGGGGGACAGGGTGTAACTTATAGCAATCAGCCCCAGCATTTT	CASRKGGQGVTYSNQPQHF
TRBJ1-4	NA	TRBV6-5	TRBD1	TGTGCCAGCAGTACACAGGGGTTATATGAAAAACTGTTTTTT	CASSTQGLYEKLFF
TRBJ1-3	NA	TRBV4-2	NA	TGTGCCTCGCAGGGGAACACCATATATTTT	CASQGNTIYF
TRBJ2-1	NA	TRBV29-1	NA	TGCAGCGTTGATGCTTCCTTAGCTAGAATTAGCGATGAGCAGTTCTTC	CSVDASLARISDEQFF
TRBJ2-7	NA	TRBV5-6	NA	TGTGCCAGCAGCTTGGGGCGGTCCCCCCACGAGCAGTACTTC	CASSLGRSPHEQYF
TRBJ1-2	NA	TRBV29-1	TRBD1	TGCAGCGACTGGACAGGGGTATCGGGCACCTTC	CSDWTGVSGTF
TRBJ1-2	NA	TRBV19	NA	TGTGCCACCCGGGACACCATATATGGCTACACCTTC	CATRDTIYGYTF
TRBJ1-2	NA	TRBV11-3	NA	TGTGCCAGCAGCTTCCCCATAGACCCAGCAGGGGACTATGGCTACACCTTC	CASSFPIDPAGDYGYTF
TRBJ2-5	NA	TRBV6-2/TRBV6-3	TRBD1	TGTGCCAGCAGTTACACACCAGTGGGACAGGGGGAAGAGACCCAGTACTTC	CASSYTPVGQGEETQYF
TRBJ1-5	NA	TRBV6-1	TRBD1	TGTGCCAGCAGTGATAGGGGGCTGAGCAATCAGCCCCAGCATTTT	CASSDRGLSNQPQHF
TRBJ1-2	NA	TRBV29-1	TRBD1	TGCAGCGTTCCGGCTGATGGAGGGGGCGGGTATGGCTACACCTTC	CSVPADGGGGYGYTF
TRBJ2-7	NA	TRBV7-2	NA	TGTGCCAGCAGCTTAGCTGGGGGGGCGGGCACCTACGAGCAGTACTTC	CASSLAGGAGTYEQYF
TRBJ2-7	once	TRBV19	NA	TGTGCCAGTAGTACCTCGACAGGCTCCTACGAGCAGTACTTC	CASSTSTGSYEQYF
TRBJ1-1	once	TRBV14	TRBD1	TGTGCCAGCAGCCTAGTTATAGGGGGCCACACTGAAGCTTTCTTT	CASSLVIGGHTEAFF
TRBJ2-2	NA	TRBV5-6	TRBD2	TGTGCCAGCAGCTTTGCCGCGGGGGGCATCACCGGGGAGCTGTTTTTT	CASSFAAGGITGELFF
TRBJ1-5	NA	TRBV7-8	NA	TGTGCCAGCAGCTCCTTGGAAAACAGGCCCAATCAGCCCCAGCATTTT	CASSSLENRPNQPQHF
TRBJ1-3	NA	TRBV4-3	NA	TGCGCCAGCAGCCAAGATTGGGCCCTCTCTGGAAACACCATATATTTT	CASSQDWALSGNTIYF
TRBJ2-1	NA	TRBV9	TRBD2	TGTGCCAGCAGCGTACTAGCCGGGACTAGCTTTGCTGAGCAGTTCTTC	CASSVLAGTSFAEQFF
TRBJ1-5	NA	TRBV6-6	NA	TGTGCCAGCAGTTACCGCTACAGAGATAGCAATCAGCCCCAGCATTTT	CASSYRYRDSNQPQHF
TRBJ1-5	NA	TRBV3-1/TRBV3-2	NA	TGTGCCAGCAGCCAAGGGGGGCTAAACAATCAGCCCCAGCATTTT	CASSQGGLNNQPQHF
TRBJ1-1	few	TRBV6-5	NA	TGTGCCAGCAGCCGTCGGCTGGGCATGAACACTGAAGCTTTCTTT	CASSRRLGMNTEAFF
TRBJ2-3	NA	TRBV7-2	TRBD1	TGTGCCAGCAGCCCGGACAGGTCGACAGATACGCAGTATTTT	CASSPDRSTDTQYF
TRBJ2-1	NA	TRBV7-2	TRBD2	TGTGCCAGCAGCTTAGCCGGGAGGACTAGCGGGGGAAGTAAGCAGTTCTTC	CASSLAGRTSGGSKQFF
TRBJ2-5	NA	TRBV6-5	TRBD2	TGTGCCAGCAGTTACTCGACTAGCGGGGGCCAAGAGACCCAGTACTTC	CASSYSTSGGQETQYF
TRBJ2-1	NA	TRBV9	TRBD1	TGTGCCAGCAGCCACATCGGGACAGAACAGTTCTTC	CASSHIGTEQFF
TRBJ1-2	NA	TRBV3-1/TRBV3-2	NA	TGTGCCAGCAGCCCCGACGGGAACTATGGCTACACCTTC	CASSPDGNYGYTF
TRBJ1-3	NA	TRBV19	NA	TGTGCCAGTAGTATTTTCACTGGAAACACCATATATTTT	CASSIFTGNTIYF
TRBJ2-4	NA	TRBV29-1	TRBD1	TGCAGCGTCGGACAGGGGGGGACCTTAGCCAAAAACATTCAGTACTTC	CSVGQGGTLAKNIQYF
TRBJ1-2	once	TRBV29-1	NA	TGCAGCGTTGTGACAGATCACTATGGCTACACCTTC	CSVVTDHYGYTF
TRBJ2-7	once	TRBV23-1	NA	TGCGCCAGCAGTCGAATATATGTAGCGTGGGGTTGCTACGAGCAGTACTTC	CASSRIYVAWGCYEQYF
TRBJ1-1	NA	TRBV3-1/TRBV3-2	NA	TGTGCCAGCAGCCAAGCAAGGGGGACTGAAGCTTTCTTT	CASSQARGTEAFF
TRBJ1-6	once	TRBV7-3	NA	TGTGCCAGCAGCTTAGGAGCCGGGATGATGACACCCCTCCACTTT	CASSLGAGMMTPLHF
TRBJ1-1	NA	TRBV7-3	TRBD1	TGTGCCAGCAGTCCTAAACCGGGACAGGGTTCCACTGAAGCTTTCTTT	CASSPKPGQGSTEAFF
TRBJ1-3	NA	TRBV3-1/TRBV3-2	NA	TGTGCCAGCAGCCTCGCAGGCGAAAACACCATATATTTT	CASSLAGENTIYF
TRBJ1-1	NA	TRBV30	NA	TGTGCCTGGAGTGTAAGTATTCGACAGCAAGCTTTCTTT	CAWSVSIRQQAFF
TRBJ1-5	NA	TRBV7-2	NA	TGTGCCAGCAGCCGCGTCGTGAGCAATCAGCCCCAGCATTTT	CASSRVVSNQPQHF
TRBJ2-1	NA	TRBV5-1	TRBD2	TGCGCCAGCAGCTTAGACGGACTAGCGGGAGGAAGCTCCTACAATGAGCAGTTCTTC	CASSLDGLAGGSSYNEQFF
TRBJ1-2	NA	TRBV2	NA	TGTGCCAGCAGCCCTTCGAACAGGGCATCCAACTATGGCTACACCTTC	CASSPSNRASNYGYTF
TRBJ1-2	NA	TRBV11-2	NA	TGTGCCAGCAGCTTAGATGGGGCAGCAAACTATGGCTACACCTTC	CASSLDGAANYGYTF
TRBJ2-1	NA	TRBV9	NA	TGTGCCAGCAGCGTAGGTGGCCCGCCAGAAAAGCAGTTCTTC	CASSVGGPPEKQFF
TRBJ1-1	NA	TRBV9	TRBD1	TGTGCCAGCAGCATAAATGACAGGGGTGAAGCTTTCTTT	CASSINDRGEAFF
TRBJ2-7	many	TRBV4-3	NA	TGCGCCAGCAGCCCAAACCCGGCGTTAGGAGACGAGCAGTACTTC	CASSPNPALGDEQYF
TRBJ2-2	few	TRBV5-4	NA	TGTGCCAGCAGCTTATCCGCCGGGGAGCTGTTTTTT	CASSLSAGELFF
TRBJ2-7	NA	TRBV11-1	TRBD2	TGTGCCAGCAGCTCGGGACTAGCTTCCTACGAGCAGTACTTC	CASSSGLASYEQYF
TRBJ2-7	NA	TRBV21-1	NA	TGTGCCAGCAGGGCTGGTAAGGCTAGCGGGAGCGTAACCGAGCAGTACTTC	CASRAGKASGSVTEQYF
TRBJ1-3	NA	TRBV4-2	TRBD1	TGTGCCAGCAGCGGACCTGGGACAGGGCTCCTCTCTGGAAACACCATATATTTT	CASSGPGTGLLSGNTIYF
TRBJ2-2	NA	TRBV6-6	TRBD1	TGTGCCAGCAGTCAATGGGGGGGACAGGGGGAGACCGGGGAGCTGTTTTTT	CASSQWGGQGETGELFF
TRBJ1-1	NA	TRBV4-1	TRBD1	TGCGCCAGCAGCCAGGAACAGGGGCTGAACACTGAAGCTTTCTTT	CASSQEQGLNTEAFF
TRBJ2-7	NA	TRBV5-6	NA	TGTGCCAGCAGCTCAACATCCCGGGGTAGCGGGCAGTACTTC	CASSSTSRGSGQYF
TRBJ2-4	few	TRBV7-9	NA	TGTGCCAGCAGCTTCCAGGACATTTTAGCCAAAAACATTCAGTACTTC	CASSFQDILAKNIQYF